Presented here are 5 T cell receptor beta chains from one specimen sequenced in a study of cytomegalovirus exposure and HLA in healthy donors. The PCR made use of 60 Vbeta and 13 Jbeta primers. Produced via immunoSEQ multiplex PCR; TCRdb's table is partial and in-frame only. The table shows roughly 23,000 clones, with around 77% occurring only once. Sequencing was performed on PBMCs. All receptors come from a man aged 55 to 69 in good health and CMV-seronegative.

V gene TRBV29-1 combines with J gene TRBJ1-1; 8 nucleotides align to TRBD1. V was pared by 6 bases and J by 5 bases, with 20 bases of the junction left unmatched. CDR1 SQVTM and CDR2 ANQGSEA come from the germline V gene. The CDR3 consists of 17 residues. In DNA form, the CDR3 reads TGCAGCGTCAGTAGGGGAGGACAGGGCCCACTGGGGACTGAAGCTTTCTTT. Residues: CSVSRGGQGPLGTEAFF.

The chain joins TRBV5-1 to TRBJ2-7, with a tentative D call TRBD2 (6 bases). V was shortened by 4 bases and J by 5 bases, with 16 bases between the two germline ends. The germline CDR1 and CDR2 sequences are SGHRS and YFSETQ. The CDR3 runs to 14 residues. The CDR3 here is CASSRNGGTNEQYF. Written as DNA, the CDR3 is TGCGCCAGCAGCCGAAACGGGGGAACTAACGAGCAGTACTTC.

The J gene is TRBJ2-4, the V gene TRBV11-2; TRBD2 is a possible D gene (5 bases). The CDR3 extends over 17 amino acids. In germline, CDR1 is SGHAT, CDR2 FQNNGV. Trimming took 5 bases from V and 0 from J, leaving 17 bases between them. DNA of the CDR3: TGTGCCAGCAGCGTAACCGTGGCCGGGATAGCCAAAAACATTCAGTACTTC. Translating it yields CASSVTVAGIAKNIQYF.

The chain recombines TRBV18 with TRBJ2-3; tentative D call: TRBD2 (5 bases). Germline CDR1 is KGHSH and CDR2 is LQKENI. The CDR3 length is 17 residues. The V gene lost 3 bases and the J gene lost 0 bases, with 16 bases spanning the gap. CDR3 residues: CASSPLTEGRSTDTQYF. The CDR3 DNA is TGTGCCAGCTCACCGCTGACCGAAGGGAGAAGCACAGATACGCAGTATTTT.

In this sample, this clone turned up a few times. The chain carries TRBV4-2 and TRBJ2-1; D perhaps matches TRBD2 (5 bases). CDR1 is LGHNA and CDR2 is YNFKEQ in the germline V gene. V dropped 1 base and J dropped 2 bases, with 9 bases sitting between them. CDR3 length: 15 residues. Written as DNA, the CDR3 is TGTGCCAGCAGCCAAGGGACTTTAACCTACAATGAGCAGTTCTTC. Translating it yields CASSQGTLTYNEQFF.